This T cell receptor beta chain emerged from a study of blood T cell repertoires in COVID-19. Study at large: Sample material is recorded as cDNA or gDNA derived from T cells, B-cell-depleted T cells, or PBMCs.

Here immunoSEQ multiplex PCR was the method, and the copy in TCRdb shows in-frame clones only, minus some. The repertoire has more than 45,000 clones, approximately 84% of them found once; the top ten carry 14% to 15%. The CDR3 contains 12 residues. V was trimmed by 5 bases and J by 7 bases, leaving 11 bases between them. From germline, CDR1 is MNHEY and CDR2 SMNVEV (reference sequence). This clone was seen only a few times. Sequences were obtained from peripheral blood. This TCR was sampled from a human donor in a cohort sampled during active COVID-19. V gene TRBV27 combines with J gene TRBJ1-1; tentatively, D is TRBD1 (5 bases). The CDR3 nucleotides are TGTGCCAGCAGTACCAGGGTGGGTGAAGCTTTCTTT. Its protein is CASSTRVGEAFF.